The 2 T cell receptor beta chains in this list originate from one sample, sequenced in a study of regulatory T cells in long-lasting Graves disease. As to time point: newly diagnosed GD, antithyroid drugs for less than 3 months. PBMC RNA served as the TCR library source. Construction of TCR beta libraries relied on iRepertoire HTBI primers and on Arm-PCR targeting CDR3 regions. TCRdb fed the multiplex PCR reads into MiXCR, producing one record per CDR3 protein. The table lists roughly 420,000 distinct CDR3 sequences, roughly 15% of them singletons, with around a tenth in the top ten. The data were also submitted as part of a second study, on T cells in Graves' hyperthyroidism and ophthalmopathy.

This specimen consisted of peripheral blood mononuclear cells (PBMCs), obtained at new diagnosis, from a patient treated with antithyroid drugs. The receptors were gathered from a woman between 25 and 40 years old with Graves disease.

This clonotype appeared many times. The gene calls are TRBV20-1 and TRBJ2-1, with 8 positions matching TRBD1. The CDR3 consists of 13 residues. After removal of 1 base from V and 6 bases from J, the junction contained 2 bases not matched to a gene. Germline CDR1 DFQATT, CDR2 SNEGSKA (reference sequence). Here the CDR3 reads CSARGGTGNEQFF. CDR3 bases: TGCAGTGCTAGAGGGGGGACAGGCAATGAGCAGTTCTTC.

Notes on this clonotype: This likely traces to a read error, being one base from a far larger clone. The chain is built from TRBV9 and TRBJ2-3; D remains ambiguous. This CDR3 spans 12 amino acids. Per germline, CDR1 SGDLS and CDR2 YYNGEE. Trimming took 1 base from V and 0 from J, leaving 0 bases between them. CDR3 DNA: TGTGCCAGCAGCGTAAGCACAGATACGCAGTATTTT. Its protein product is CASSVSTDTQYF. Combining the CDR3 with reference TRBV9 and TRBJ2-3 gives the whole variable domain DSGVTQTPKHLITATGQRVTLRCSPRSGDLSVYWYQQSLDQGLQFLIQYYNGEERAKGNILERFSAQQFPDLHSELNLSSLELGDSALYFCASSVSTDTQYFGPGTRLTVL.